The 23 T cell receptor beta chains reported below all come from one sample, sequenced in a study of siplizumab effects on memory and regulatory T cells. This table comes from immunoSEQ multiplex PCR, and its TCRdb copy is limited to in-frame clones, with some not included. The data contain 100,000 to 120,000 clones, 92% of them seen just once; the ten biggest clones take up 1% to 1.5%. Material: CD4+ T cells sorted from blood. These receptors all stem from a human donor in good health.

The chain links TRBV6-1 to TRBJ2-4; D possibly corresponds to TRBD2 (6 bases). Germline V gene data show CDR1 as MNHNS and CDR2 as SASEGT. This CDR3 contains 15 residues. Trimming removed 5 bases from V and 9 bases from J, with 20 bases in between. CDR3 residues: CASSSKGREATIQYF. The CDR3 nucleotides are TGTGCCAGCAGTTCGAAGGGGCGGGAAGCGACCATTCAGTACTTC.

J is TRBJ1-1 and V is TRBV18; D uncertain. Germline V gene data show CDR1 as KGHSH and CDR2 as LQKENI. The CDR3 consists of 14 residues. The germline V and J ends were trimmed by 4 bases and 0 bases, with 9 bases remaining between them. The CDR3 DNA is TGTGCCAGCTCACGGTCAGAGATGAACACTGAAGCTTTCTTT. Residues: CASSRSEMNTEAFF.

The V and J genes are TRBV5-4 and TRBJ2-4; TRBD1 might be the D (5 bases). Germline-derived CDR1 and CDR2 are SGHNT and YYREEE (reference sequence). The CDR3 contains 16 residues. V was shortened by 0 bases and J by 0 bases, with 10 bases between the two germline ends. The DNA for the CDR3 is TGTGCCAGCAGCTTGGGGGGCACCTCAGCCAAAAACATTCAGTACTTC. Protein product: CASSLGGTSAKNIQYF.

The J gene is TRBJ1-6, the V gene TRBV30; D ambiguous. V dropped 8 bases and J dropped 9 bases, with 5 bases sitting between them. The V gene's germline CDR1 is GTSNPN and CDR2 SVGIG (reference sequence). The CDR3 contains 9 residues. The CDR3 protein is CAGGSPLHF. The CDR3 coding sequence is TGTGCCGGAGGTTCACCCCTCCACTTT.

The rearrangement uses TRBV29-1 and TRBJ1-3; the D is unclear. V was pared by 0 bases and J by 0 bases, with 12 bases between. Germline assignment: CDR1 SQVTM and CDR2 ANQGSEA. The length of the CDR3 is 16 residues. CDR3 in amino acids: CSVEDKRTVSGNTIYF. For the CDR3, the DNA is TGCAGCGTTGAAGATAAGCGGACGGTCTCTGGAAACACCATATATTTT.

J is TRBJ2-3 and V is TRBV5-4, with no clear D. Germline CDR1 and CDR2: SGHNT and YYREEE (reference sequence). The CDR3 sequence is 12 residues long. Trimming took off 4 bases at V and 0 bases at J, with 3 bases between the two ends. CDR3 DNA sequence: TGTGCCAGCAGCCTAAGCACAGATACGCAGTATTTT. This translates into CASSLSTDTQYF.

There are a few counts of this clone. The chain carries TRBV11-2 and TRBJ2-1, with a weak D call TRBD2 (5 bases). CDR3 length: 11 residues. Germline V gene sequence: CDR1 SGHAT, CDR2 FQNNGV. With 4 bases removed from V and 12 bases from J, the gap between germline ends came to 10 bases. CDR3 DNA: TGTGCCAGCAGCTGGAGGTCCCCGCAGTTCTTC. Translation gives CASSWRSPQFF. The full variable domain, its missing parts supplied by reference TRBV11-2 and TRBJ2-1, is EAGVAQSPRYKIIEKRQSVAFWCNPISGHATLYWYQQILGQGPKLLIQFQNNGVVDDSQLPKDRFSAERLKGVDSTLKIQPAKLEDSAVYLCASSWRSPQFFGPGTRLTVL.

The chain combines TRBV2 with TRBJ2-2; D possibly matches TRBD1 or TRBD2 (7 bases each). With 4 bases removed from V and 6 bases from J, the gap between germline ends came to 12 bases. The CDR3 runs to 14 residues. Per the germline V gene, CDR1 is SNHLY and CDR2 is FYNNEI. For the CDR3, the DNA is TGTGCCAGCAGTGTGACAGGGAGGGCCGGGGAGCTGTTTTTT. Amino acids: CASSVTGRAGELFF. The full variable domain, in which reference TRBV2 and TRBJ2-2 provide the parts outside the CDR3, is EPEVTQTPSHQVTQMGQEVILRCVPISNHLYFYWYRQILGQKVEFLVSFYNNEISEKSEIFDDQFSVERPDGSNFTLKIRSTKLEDSAMYFCASSVTGRAGELFFGEGSRLTVL.

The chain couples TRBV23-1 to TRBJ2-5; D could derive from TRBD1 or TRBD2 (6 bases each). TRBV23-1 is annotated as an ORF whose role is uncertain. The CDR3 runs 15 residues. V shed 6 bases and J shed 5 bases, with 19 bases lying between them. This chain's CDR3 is CASRVTGARVETQYF. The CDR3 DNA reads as TGCGCCAGCAGGGTGACGGGGGCCCGGGTGGAGACCCAGTACTTC.

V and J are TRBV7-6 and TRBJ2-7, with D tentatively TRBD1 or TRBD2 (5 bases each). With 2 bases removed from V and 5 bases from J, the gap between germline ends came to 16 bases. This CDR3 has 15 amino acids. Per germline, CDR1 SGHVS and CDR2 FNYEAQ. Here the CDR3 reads CASSLLIGTKDEQYF. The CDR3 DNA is TGTGCCAGCAGCTTATTGATCGGGACGAAAGACGAGCAGTACTTC.

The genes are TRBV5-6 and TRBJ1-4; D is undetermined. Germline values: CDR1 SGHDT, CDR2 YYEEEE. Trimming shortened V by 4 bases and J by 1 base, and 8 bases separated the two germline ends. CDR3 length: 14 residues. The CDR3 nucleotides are TGTGCCAGCAGCCCCTGGGGAACTAATGAAAAACTGTTTTTT. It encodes CASSPWGTNEKLFF.

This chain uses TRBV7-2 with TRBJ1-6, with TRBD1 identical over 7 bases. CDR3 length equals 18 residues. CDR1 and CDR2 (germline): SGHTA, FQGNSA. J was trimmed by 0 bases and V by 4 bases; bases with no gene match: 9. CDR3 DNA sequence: TGTGCCAGCAGCTGGGACAGACTCAGGAGCTCCTATAATTCACCCCTCCACTTT. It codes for CASSWDRLRSSYNSPLHF.

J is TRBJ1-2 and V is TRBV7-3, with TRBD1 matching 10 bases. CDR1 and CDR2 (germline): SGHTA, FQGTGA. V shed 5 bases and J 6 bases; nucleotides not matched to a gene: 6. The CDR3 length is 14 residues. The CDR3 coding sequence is TGTGCCAGCAGCCGGGACAGGGGCGGTGATGGCTACACCTTC. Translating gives CASSRDRGGDGYTF.

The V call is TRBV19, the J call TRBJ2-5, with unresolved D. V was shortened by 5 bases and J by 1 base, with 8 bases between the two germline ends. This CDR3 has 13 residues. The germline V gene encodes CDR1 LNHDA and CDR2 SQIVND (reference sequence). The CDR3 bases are TGTGCCAGTAGTCGAAGCCCCCAAGAGACCCAGTACTTC. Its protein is CASSRSPQETQYF.

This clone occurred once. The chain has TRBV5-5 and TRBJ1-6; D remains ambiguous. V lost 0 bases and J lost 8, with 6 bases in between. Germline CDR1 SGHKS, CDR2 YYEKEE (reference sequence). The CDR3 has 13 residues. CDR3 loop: CASSLAWDSPLHF. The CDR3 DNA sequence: TGTGCCAGCAGCTTGGCTTGGGATTCACCCCTCCACTTT.

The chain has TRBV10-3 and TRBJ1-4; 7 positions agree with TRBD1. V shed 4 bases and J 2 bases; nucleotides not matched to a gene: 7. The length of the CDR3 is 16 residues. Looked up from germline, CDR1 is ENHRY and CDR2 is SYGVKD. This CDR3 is CAISVGAGQTNEKLFF. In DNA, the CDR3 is TGTGCCATCAGTGTAGGGGCGGGACAGACTAATGAAAAACTGTTTTTT.

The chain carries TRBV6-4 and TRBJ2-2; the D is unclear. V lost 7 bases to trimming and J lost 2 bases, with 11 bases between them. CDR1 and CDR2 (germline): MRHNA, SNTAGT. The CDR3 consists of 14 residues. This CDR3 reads CASKSGFNTGELFF. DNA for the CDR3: TGTGCCAGCAAGTCAGGCTTTAACACCGGGGAGCTGTTTTTT.

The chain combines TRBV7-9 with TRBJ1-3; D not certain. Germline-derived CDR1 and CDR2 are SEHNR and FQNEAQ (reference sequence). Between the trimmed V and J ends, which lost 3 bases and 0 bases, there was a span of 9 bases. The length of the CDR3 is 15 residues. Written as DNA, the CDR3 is TGTGCCAGCAGCTTTAGGGCAGTCTCTGGAAACACCATATATTTT. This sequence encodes CASSFRAVSGNTIYF.

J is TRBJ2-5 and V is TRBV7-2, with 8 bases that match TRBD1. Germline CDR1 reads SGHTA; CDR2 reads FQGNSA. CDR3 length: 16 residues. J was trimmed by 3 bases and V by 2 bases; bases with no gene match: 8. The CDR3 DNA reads TGTGCCAGCAGCTTAATCCAGGGGGCATTGAAAGAGACCCAGTACTTC. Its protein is CASSLIQGALKETQYF.

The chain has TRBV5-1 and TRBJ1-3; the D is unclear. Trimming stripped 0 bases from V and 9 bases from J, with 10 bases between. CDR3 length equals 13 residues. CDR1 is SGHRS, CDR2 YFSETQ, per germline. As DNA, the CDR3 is TGCGCCAGCAGCTTGGACCAGAGGAGCACCATATATTTT. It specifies CASSLDQRSTIYF.

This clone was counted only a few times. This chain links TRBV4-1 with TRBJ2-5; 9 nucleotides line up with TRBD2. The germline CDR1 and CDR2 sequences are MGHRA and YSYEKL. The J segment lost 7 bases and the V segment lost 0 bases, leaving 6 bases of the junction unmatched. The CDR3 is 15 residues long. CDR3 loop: CASSQEFSGRRTQYF. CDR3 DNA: TGCGCCAGCAGCCAAGAATTTAGCGGGAGAAGGACCCAGTACTTC.

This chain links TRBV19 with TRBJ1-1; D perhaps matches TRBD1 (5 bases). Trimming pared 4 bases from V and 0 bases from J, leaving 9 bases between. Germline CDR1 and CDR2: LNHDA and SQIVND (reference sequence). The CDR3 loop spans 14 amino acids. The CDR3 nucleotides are TGTGCCAGTAGTAGAGGGACGGTGAACACTGAAGCTTTCTTT. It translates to CASSRGTVNTEAFF.

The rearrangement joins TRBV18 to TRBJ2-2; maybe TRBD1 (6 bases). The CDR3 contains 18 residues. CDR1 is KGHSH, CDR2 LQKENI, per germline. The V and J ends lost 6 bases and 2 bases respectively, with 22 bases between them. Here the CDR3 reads CASSPTATSGQNTGELFF. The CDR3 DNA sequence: TGTGCCAGCTCGCCAACCGCTACATCGGGACAAAACACCGGGGAGCTGTTTTTT.